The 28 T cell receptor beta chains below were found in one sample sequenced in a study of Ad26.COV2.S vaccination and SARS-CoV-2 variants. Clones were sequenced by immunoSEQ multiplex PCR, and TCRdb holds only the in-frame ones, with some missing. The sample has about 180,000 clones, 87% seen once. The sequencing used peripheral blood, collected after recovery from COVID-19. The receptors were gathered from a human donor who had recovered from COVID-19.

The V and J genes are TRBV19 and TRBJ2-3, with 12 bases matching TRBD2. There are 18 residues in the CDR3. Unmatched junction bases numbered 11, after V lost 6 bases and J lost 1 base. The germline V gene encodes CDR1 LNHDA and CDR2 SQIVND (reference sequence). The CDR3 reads CASRRLAGVGSGTDTQYF. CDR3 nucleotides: TGTGCCAGTAGGAGACTAGCGGGAGTGGGTTCGGGCACAGATACGCAGTATTTT.

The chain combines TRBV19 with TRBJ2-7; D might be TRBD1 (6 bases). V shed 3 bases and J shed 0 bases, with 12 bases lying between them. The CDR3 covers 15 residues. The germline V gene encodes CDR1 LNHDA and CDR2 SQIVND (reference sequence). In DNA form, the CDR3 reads TGTGCCAGTAGTATCACAGGGATGAGCTCCTACGAGCAGTACTTC. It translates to CASSITGMSSYEQYF.

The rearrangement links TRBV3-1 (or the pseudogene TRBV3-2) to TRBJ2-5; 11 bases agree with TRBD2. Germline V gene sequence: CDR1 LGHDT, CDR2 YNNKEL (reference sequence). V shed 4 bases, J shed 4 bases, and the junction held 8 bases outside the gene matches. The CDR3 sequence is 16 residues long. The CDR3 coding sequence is TGTGCCAGCAGCCCTCCTAGCGGGGGGAAAAGAGAGACCCAGTACTTC. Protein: CASSPPSGGKRETQYF.

CDR3 nucleotide sequence: TGTGCCAGCAGGGCCGGACAGGGGAGCTACGAGCAGTACTTC. Protein sequence: CASRAGQGSYEQYF. This chain uses TRBV9 with TRBJ2-7; 9 positions agree with TRBD1. CDR1 SGDLS and CDR2 YYNGEE come from the germline V gene. The CDR3 contains 14 residues. J gave up 3 bases and V 5 bases, and 6 bases lay outside the gene matches.

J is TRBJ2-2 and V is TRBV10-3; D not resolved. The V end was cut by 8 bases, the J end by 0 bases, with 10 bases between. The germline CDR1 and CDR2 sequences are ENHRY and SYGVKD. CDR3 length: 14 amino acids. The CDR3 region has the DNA TGTGCCATCGGGGTAGCAGCGAACACCGGGGAGCTGTTTTTT. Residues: CAIGVAANTGELFF.

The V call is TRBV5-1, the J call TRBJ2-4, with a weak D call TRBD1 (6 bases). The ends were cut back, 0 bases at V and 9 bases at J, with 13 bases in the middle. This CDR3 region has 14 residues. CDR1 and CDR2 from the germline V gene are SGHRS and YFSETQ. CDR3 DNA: TGCGCCAGCAGCTTGGAGGACAGAGGAGGCATTCAGTACTTC. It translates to CASSLEDRGGIQYF.

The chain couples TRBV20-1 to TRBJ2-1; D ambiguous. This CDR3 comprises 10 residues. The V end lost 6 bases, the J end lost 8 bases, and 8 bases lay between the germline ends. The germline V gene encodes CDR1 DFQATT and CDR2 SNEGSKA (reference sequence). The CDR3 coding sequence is TGCAGTGCCCGTAGGGATGAGCAGTTCTTC. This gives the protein CSARRDEQFF.

The CDR3 reads CASSLSGEFYNEQFF. Here the CDR3 DNA reads TGCGCCAGCAGCTTGTCAGGGGAGTTCTACAATGAGCAGTTCTTC. This chain connects TRBV5-1 to TRBJ2-1; D is perhaps TRBD1 (6 bases). Trimming took 1 base from V and 3 from J, leaving 11 bases between them. This CDR3 spans 15 amino acids. Germline CDR1 reads SGHRS; CDR2 reads YFSETQ.

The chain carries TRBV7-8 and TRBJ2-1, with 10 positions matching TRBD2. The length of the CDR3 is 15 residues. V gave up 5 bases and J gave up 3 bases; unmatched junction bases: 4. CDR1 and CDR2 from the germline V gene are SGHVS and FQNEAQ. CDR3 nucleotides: TGTGCCAGCAGCCTGATAGCGGGAGGCTACAATGAGCAGTTCTTC. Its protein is CASSLIAGGYNEQFF.

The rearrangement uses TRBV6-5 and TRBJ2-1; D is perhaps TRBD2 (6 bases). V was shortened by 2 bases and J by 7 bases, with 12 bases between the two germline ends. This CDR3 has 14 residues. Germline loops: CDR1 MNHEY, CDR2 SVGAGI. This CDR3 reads CASSYRAGRNEQFF. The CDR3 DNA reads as TGTGCCAGCAGTTACCGGGCGGGGAGGAATGAGCAGTTCTTC.

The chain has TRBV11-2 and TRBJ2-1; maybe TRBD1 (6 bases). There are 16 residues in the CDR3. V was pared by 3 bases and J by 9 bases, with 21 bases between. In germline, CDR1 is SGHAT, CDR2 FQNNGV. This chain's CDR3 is CASSLGRLGQLGEQFF. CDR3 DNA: TGTGCCAGCAGCTTGGGCAGATTGGGACAACTGGGTGAGCAGTTCTTC.

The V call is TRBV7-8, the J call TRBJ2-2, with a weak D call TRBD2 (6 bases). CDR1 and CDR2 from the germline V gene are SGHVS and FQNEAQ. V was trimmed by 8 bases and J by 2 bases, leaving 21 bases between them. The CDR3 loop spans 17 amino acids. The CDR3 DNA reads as TGTGCCAGCCCTACCGAGGGGCTAGCGATTAACACCGGGGAGCTGTTTTTT. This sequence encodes CASPTEGLAINTGELFF.

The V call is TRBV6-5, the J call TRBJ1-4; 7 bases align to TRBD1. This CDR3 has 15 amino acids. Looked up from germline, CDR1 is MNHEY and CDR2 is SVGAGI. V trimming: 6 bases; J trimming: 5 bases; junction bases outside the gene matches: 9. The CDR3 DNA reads TGTGCCAGCAGGCCGGCCGGGACAGAGAATGAAAAACTGTTTTTT. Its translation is CASRPAGTENEKLFF.

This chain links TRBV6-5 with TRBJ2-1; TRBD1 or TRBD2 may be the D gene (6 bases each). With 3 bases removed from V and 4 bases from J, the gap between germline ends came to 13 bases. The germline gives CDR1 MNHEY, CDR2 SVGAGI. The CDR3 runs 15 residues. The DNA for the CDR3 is TGTGCCAGCAGTTATACAGGGACTTCTTACAATGAGCAGTTCTTC. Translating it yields CASSYTGTSYNEQFF.

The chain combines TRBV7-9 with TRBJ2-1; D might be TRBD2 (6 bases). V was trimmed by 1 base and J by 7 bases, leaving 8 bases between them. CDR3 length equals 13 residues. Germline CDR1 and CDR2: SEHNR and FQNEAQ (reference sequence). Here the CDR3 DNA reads TGTGCCAGCAGCTTAGTCGGGGGTAATGAGCAGTTCTTC. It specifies CASSLVGGNEQFF.

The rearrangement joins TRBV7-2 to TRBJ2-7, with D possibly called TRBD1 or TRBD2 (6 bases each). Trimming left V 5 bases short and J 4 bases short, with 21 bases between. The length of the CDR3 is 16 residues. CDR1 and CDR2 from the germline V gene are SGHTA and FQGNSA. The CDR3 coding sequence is TGTGCCAGCAGCCGCAAAGGAGGGGGGCCGCTATACGAGCAGTACTTC. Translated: CASSRKGGGPLYEQYF.

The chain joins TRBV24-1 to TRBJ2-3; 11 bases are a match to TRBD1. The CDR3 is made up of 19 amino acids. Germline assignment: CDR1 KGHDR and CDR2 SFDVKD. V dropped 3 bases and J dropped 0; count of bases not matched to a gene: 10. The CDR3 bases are TGTGCCACCAGTGATCCCCCCTGGACAGGGGGCCCTAGCACAGATACGCAGTATTTT. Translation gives CATSDPPWTGGPSTDTQYF.

DNA for the CDR3: TGTGCCAGCAGCCAAGATCAGCGGCAGCCCCAGCATTTT. This sequence encodes CASSQDQRQPQHF. The chain combines TRBV4-2 with TRBJ1-5; no clear D gene. CDR3 length: 13 amino acids. Trimming shortened V by 0 bases and J by 7 bases, and 7 bases separated the two germline ends. Germline V CDR1 and CDR2: LGHNA, YNFKEQ.

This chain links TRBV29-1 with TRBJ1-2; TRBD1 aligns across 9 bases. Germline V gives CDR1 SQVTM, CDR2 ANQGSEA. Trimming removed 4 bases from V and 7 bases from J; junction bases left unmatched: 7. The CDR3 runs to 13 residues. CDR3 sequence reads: CSVVQGARPGYTF. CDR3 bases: TGCAGCGTTGTACAGGGGGCGCGTCCTGGCTACACCTTC.

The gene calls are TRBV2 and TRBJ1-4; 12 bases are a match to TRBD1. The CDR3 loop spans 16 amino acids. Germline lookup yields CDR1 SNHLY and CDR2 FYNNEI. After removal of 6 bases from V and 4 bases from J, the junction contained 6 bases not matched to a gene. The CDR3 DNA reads TGTGCCAGCAGATGGGACAGGGGGCAGTTTAATGAAAAACTGTTTTTT. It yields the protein CASRWDRGQFNEKLFF.

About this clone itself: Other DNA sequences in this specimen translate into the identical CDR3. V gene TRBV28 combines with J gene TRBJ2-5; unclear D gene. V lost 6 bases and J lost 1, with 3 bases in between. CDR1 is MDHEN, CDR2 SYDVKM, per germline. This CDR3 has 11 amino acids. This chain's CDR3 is CASSSQETQYF. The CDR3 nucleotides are TGTGCCAGCAGCTCCCAAGAGACCCAGTACTTC.

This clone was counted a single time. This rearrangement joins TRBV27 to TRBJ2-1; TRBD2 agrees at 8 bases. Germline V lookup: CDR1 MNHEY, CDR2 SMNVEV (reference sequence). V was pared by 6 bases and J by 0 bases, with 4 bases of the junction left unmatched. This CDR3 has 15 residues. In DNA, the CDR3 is TGTGCCAGCAGCTCCGGGACTAGCTCCTACAATGAGCAGTTCTTC. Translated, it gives CASSSGTSSYNEQFF.

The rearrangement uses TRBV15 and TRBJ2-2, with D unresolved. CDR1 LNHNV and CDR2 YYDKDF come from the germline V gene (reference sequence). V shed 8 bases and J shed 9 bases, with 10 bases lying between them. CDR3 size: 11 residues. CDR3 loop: CATVYGRELFF. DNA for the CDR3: TGTGCCACCGTTTACGGCAGGGAGCTGTTTTTT.

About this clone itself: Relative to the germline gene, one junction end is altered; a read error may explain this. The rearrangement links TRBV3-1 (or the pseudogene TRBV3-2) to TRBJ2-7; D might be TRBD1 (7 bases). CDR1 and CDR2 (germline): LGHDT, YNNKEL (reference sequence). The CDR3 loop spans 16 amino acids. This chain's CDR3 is CASSPVGGQLTTSLDF. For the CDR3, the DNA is TGTGCCAGCAGCCCGGTGGGGGGACAGCTCACTACGAGCTTGGACTTC.

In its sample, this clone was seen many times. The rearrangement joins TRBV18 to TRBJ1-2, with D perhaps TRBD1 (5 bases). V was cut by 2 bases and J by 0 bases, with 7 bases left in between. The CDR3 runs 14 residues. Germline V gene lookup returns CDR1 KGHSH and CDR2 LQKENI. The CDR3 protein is CASSPGRANYGYTF. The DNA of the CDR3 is TGTGCCAGCTCACCAGGCAGGGCTAACTATGGCTACACCTTC. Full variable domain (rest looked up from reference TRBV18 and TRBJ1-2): NAGVMQNPRHLVRRRGQEARLRCSPMKGHSHVYWYRQLPEEGLKFMVYLQKENIIDESGMPKERFSAEFPKEGPSILRIQQVVRGDSAAYFCASSPGRANYGYTFGSGTRLTVV.

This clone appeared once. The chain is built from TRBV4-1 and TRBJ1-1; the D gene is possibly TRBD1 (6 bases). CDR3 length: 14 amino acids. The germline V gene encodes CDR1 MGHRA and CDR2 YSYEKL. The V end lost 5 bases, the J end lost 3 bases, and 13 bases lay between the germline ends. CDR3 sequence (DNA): TGCGCCAGCAGCTTCCCCGGGGGGCACACTGAAGCTTTCTTT. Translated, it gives CASSFPGGHTEAFF.

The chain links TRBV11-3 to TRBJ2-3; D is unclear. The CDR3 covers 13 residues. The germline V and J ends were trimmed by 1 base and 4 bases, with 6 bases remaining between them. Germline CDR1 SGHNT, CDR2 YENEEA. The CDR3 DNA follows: TGTGCCAGCAGCTTAGTCTGGTCAGATACGCAGTATTTT. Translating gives CASSLVWSDTQYF.

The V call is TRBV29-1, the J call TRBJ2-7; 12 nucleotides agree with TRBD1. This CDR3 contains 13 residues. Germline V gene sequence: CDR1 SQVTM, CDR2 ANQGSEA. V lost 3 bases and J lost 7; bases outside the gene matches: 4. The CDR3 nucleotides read TGCAGCGTTGAGGGACAGGGGGCTTGGGAGCAGTACTTC. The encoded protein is CSVEGQGAWEQYF.